Below, 11 T cell receptor beta chains from the same sample are listed, as sequenced in a study of cytomegalovirus exposure and HLA in healthy donors. 13 Jbeta primers and 60 Vbeta primers were used for the PCR. Profiled with immunoSEQ multiplex PCR; TCRdb holds only in-frame clones, not every one. The repertoire holds under 200,000 clones, with 84% as singletons. Sequenced material: PBMCs. These receptors all stem from a boy aged 5-17 years in good health and CMV-seronegative.

This chain joins TRBV5-4 and TRBJ2-7; no clear D gene. The V gene's germline CDR1 is SGHNT and CDR2 YYREEE (reference sequence). This CDR3 spans 12 amino acids. The V gene lost 1 base and the J gene lost 4 bases, with 6 bases spanning the gap. CDR3 protein: CASSLPGYEQYF. The CDR3 DNA reads as TGTGCCAGCAGCTTGCCAGGTTACGAGCAGTACTTC.

This clone was seen only a few times. The V and J genes are TRBV5-8 and TRBJ2-7, with a weak D call TRBD2 (6 bases). V was clipped by 5 bases and J by 5 bases, with 17 bases between them. Per the germline V gene, CDR1 is SGHTS and CDR2 is YDEGEE. This CDR3 region has 14 residues. The CDR3 nucleotides are TGTGCCAGCAGTCCCCTGGCGGGGTTCGACGAGCAGTACTTC. This translates into CASSPLAGFDEQYF.

This clone was detected only once. The chain employs TRBV5-6 and TRBJ2-7; D ambiguous. With 0 bases removed from V and 4 bases from J, the gap between germline ends came to 5 bases. Germline CDR1 and CDR2: SGHDT and YYEEEE. The CDR3 covers 12 residues. CDR3 loop: CASSLGAYEQYF. The CDR3 DNA reads TGTGCCAGCAGCTTGGGGGCATACGAGCAGTACTTC. Combining the CDR3 with reference TRBV5-6 and TRBJ2-7 gives the whole variable domain DAGVTQSPTHLIKTRGQQVTLRCSPKSGHDTVSWYQQALGQGPQFIFQYYEEEERQRGNFPDRFSGHQFPNYSSELNVNALLLGDSALYLCASSLGAYEQYFGPGTRLTVT.

This clone appeared once. The genes are TRBV30 and TRBJ1-3; 9 positions agree with TRBD1. The CDR3 is 13 residues long. V was clipped by 5 bases and J by 5 bases; unmatched bases: 4. Germline assignment: CDR1 GTSNPN and CDR2 SVGIG (reference sequence). CDR3 coding DNA: TGTGCCTGGGGTGGGACAGGGAGAAACACCATATATTTT. Residues: CAWGGTGRNTIYF.

This sequence joins TRBV9 and TRBJ2-3; 7 bases are shared with TRBD2. This CDR3 contains 16 residues. Germline V gives CDR1 SGDLS, CDR2 YYNGEE. The V gene end was trimmed by 1 base and the J gene end by 4 bases; junction bases not matched to a gene: 9. Here the CDR3 DNA reads TGTGCCAGCAGCGTAAGTGGGAGGGCCCATGCAGATACGCAGTATTTT. It specifies CASSVSGRAHADTQYF.

The sample holds a few counts of this clone. This rearrangement joins TRBV5-1 to TRBJ2-2, with 7 bases that match TRBD2. After removal of 3 bases from V and 10 bases from J, the junction contained 15 bases not matched to a gene. Germline assignment: CDR1 SGHRS and CDR2 YFSETQ. This CDR3 has 16 amino acids. The CDR3 DNA is TGCGCCAGCAGCTGGAGAGTTTCTAGCGGTCGGGAGGAGCTGTTTTTT. Protein: CASSWRVSSGREELFF.

V usage is TRBV29-1 and J usage is TRBJ2-3, with TRBD1 identical over 9 bases. This CDR3 has 13 residues. V lost 7 bases to trimming and J lost 2 bases; unmatched junction nucleotides: 4. Germline V gene sequence: CDR1 SQVTM, CDR2 ANQGSEA. The CDR3 here is CSATGGSTDTQYF. The CDR3 region has the DNA TGCAGCGCTACAGGGGGCTCCACAGATACGCAGTATTTT.

The chain uses TRBV4-1 and TRBJ1-1; perhaps TRBD1 as D (5 bases). V lost 3 bases, J lost 6 bases, and 8 bases lay in between. The CDR3 extends over 12 amino acids. CDR1 is MGHRA and CDR2 is YSYEKL in the germline V gene. The CDR3, as DNA: TGCGCCAGCAGCCAGGGGGGGGCTGAAGCTTTCTTT. This codes for CASSQGGAEAFF.

This clone was seen a single time. The V and J genes are TRBV4-3 and TRBJ1-6; a possible D gene is TRBD1 (5 bases). V lost 4 bases and J 8 bases, leaving 12 bases between the germline ends. CDR1 is LGHNA, CDR2 YSLEER, per germline. The CDR3 extends over 14 amino acids. The CDR3 DNA reads TGCGCCAGCAGCCGCGGACAATCTGATTCACCCCTCCACTTT. Protein product: CASSRGQSDSPLHF.

This clone was recorded a few times. The gene calls are TRBV30 and TRBJ2-7, with a tentative D call TRBD2 (6 bases). The CDR3 length is 14 residues. Deletions cut 4 bases from V and 5 bases from J, with 18 bases between. CDR1 is GTSNPN and CDR2 is SVGIG in the germline V gene (reference sequence). The CDR3 loop reads CAWTPTGVHHEQYF. CDR3 coding DNA: TGTGCCTGGACCCCGACGGGAGTCCACCACGAGCAGTACTTC.

The chain has TRBV28 and TRBJ1-5; 7 bases line up with TRBD1. V was pared by 4 bases and J by 2 bases, with 8 bases of the junction left unmatched. The CDR3 is made up of 16 amino acids. Per germline, CDR1 MDHEN and CDR2 SYDVKM. CDR3 sequence: CASSSAHRGGNQPQHF. Written as DNA, the CDR3 is TGTGCCAGCAGTTCCGCGCACAGGGGTGGCAATCAGCCCCAGCATTTT.